A single sample is the source of the 8 T cell receptor beta chains below, sequenced in a study of blood T cell repertoires in COVID-19 (dated by TCRdb to between 2020 and 2021). Library method: the immunoSEQ multiplex PCR assay. Imported from immuneACCESS, the table was reduced by TCRdb to in-frame sequences with V and J called. These copies leave out some clones; in studies compared against another copy, an unresolved V gene accounts for under half, and the cause of the remainder is not known. This sample is represented by 150,000 to 160,000 clones; about three quarters of them were singletons. The biggest ten clones account for roughly 1.7% of the sample. The sequencing sample was made of peripheral blood. All receptors come from a man older than 75 with acute or convalescent COVID-19.

This clone showed up just once. V gene TRBV18 combines with J gene TRBJ1-6; possible D gene TRBD1, 5 bases. Trimming left V 3 bases short and J 2 bases short, with 8 bases between. The germline CDR1 and CDR2 sequences are KGHSH and LQKENI. The CDR3 consists of 15 residues. CDR3 DNA sequence: TGTGCCAGCTCACCCGGACAAGCCTATAATTCACCCCTCCACTTT. Its translation is CASSPGQAYNSPLHF.

The V gene is TRBV18, the J gene TRBJ2-3; D is possibly TRBD1 (6 bases). CDR1 is KGHSH and CDR2 is LQKENI in the germline V gene. The CDR3 totals 13 residues. CDR3 region: CAHSEGVGDTQYF. As DNA, the CDR3 is TGTGCGCATTCAGAGGGGGTCGGAGATACGCAGTATTTT. The whole variable domain, filled in from reference TRBV18 and TRBJ2-3, reads NAGVMQNPRHLVRRRGQEARLRCSPMKGHSHVYWYRQLPEEGLKFMVYLQKENIIDESGMPKERFSAEFPKEGPSILRIQQVVRGDSAAYFCAHSEGVGDTQYFGPGTRLTVL.

This clone was seen once. The V and J genes are TRBV5-5 and TRBJ2-7; 11 bases match TRBD1. V lost 4 bases to trimming and J lost 5 bases; unmatched junction nucleotides: 5. The CDR3 runs to 14 residues. The V gene's germline CDR1 is SGHKS and CDR2 YYEKEE (reference sequence). CDR3 protein: CASSRWTGGNEQYF. As DNA, the CDR3 is TGTGCCAGCAGCCGTTGGACAGGGGGCAACGAGCAGTACTTC.

The chain links TRBV9 to TRBJ1-3; no clear D. Germline assignment: CDR1 SGDLS and CDR2 YYNGEE. The CDR3 sequence is 12 residues long. The germline V and J ends were trimmed by 2 bases and 3 bases, with 3 bases remaining between them. The CDR3 protein is CASSVYGNTIYF. The CDR3 DNA follows: TGTGCCAGCAGCGTTTATGGAAACACCATATATTTT.

The chain links TRBV5-1 to TRBJ1-4; 7 positions match TRBD1. This CDR3 comprises 14 residues. Looked up from germline, CDR1 is SGHRS and CDR2 is YFSETQ. J was trimmed by 4 bases and V by 4 bases; bases with no gene match: 4. In DNA, the CDR3 is TGCGCCAGCAGCATAGCAGGGGGTAATGAAAAACTGTTTTTT. It yields the protein CASSIAGGNEKLFF.

The chain couples TRBV5-5 to TRBJ1-6; TRBD1 aligns across 8 bases. The CDR3 has 17 residues. The V and J ends lost 0 bases and 7 bases, in that order; junction bases with no gene match: 9. Looked up from germline, CDR1 is SGHKS and CDR2 is YYEKEE (reference sequence). The CDR3, as DNA: TGTGCCAGCAGCTTGGGCCAGGGGGCCAGGGGGAATTCACCCCTCCACTTT. It yields the protein CASSLGQGARGNSPLHF.

V usage is TRBV2 and J usage is TRBJ2-5; 9 bases fit TRBD2. V gave up 8 bases and J gave up 5 bases; unmatched junction bases: 9. CDR1 SNHLY and CDR2 FYNNEI come from the germline V gene. The CDR3 covers 14 residues. CDR3 coding DNA: TGTGCCAGCGAGAGCGGGGGGCTACAGGAGACCCAGTACTTC. Translation: CASESGGLQETQYF.

This clone is a singleton in its sample. V gene TRBV24-1 combines with J gene TRBJ2-1; 12 positions agree with TRBD2. Germline assignment: CDR1 KGHDR and CDR2 SFDVKD. Losses at the gene ends were 1 base for V and 7 bases for J; bases not matched to a gene: 4. This CDR3 spans 16 amino acids. CDR3 sequence (DNA): TGTGCCACCAGTGATTTATTACTAGCGGGGGGAAATGAGCAGTTCTTC. This translates into CATSDLLLAGGNEQFF.